This T cell receptor (beta chain) was documented in a study of T cell responses to AZD1222 COVID-19 vaccine. Study-wide results and limits: Spike-wide coverage was observed for vaccine-associated CD4 TCRs, with dominant responses at 160-218 and 743-854.

The table lists this clone with a few counts. The target antigen is unknown. The assay was immunoSEQ multiplex PCR, and TCRdb's table has in-frame clones only and misses some. The sample lists 100,000 to 150,000 clones, 90% occurring once. V lost 1 base and J 3 bases, leaving 4 bases between the germline ends. CDR3 length: 14 amino acids. From germline, CDR1 is SEHNR and CDR2 FQNEAQ (reference sequence). The sequence was obtained from an adult in good health. This sequence joins TRBV7-9 and TRBJ1-6; no clear D gene. This specimen was peripheral blood, taken on day 0 of MenACWY control vaccination. The CDR3 DNA is TGTGCCAGCAGCTTAGAAAACTATAATTCACCCCTCCACTTT. Its translation: CASSLENYNSPLHF. The full variable domain, completed using reference TRBV7-9 and TRBJ1-6, is DTGVSQNPRHKITKRGQNVTFRCDPISEHNRLYWYRQTLGQGPEFLTYFQNEAQLEKSRLLSDRFSAERPKGSFSTLEIQRTEQGDSAMYLCASSLENYNSPLHFGNGTRLTVT.